A selection of T cell receptor beta chains follows, all from one sample in a study of T cell changes during pregnancy in multiple sclerosis. Sequencing used immunoSEQ multiplex PCR; TCRdb keeps in-frame clones, though not all of them. The profile covers some 19,000 clones, with over 80% appearing a single time and about 5% taken by the ten largest. This sample comprised CD8+ T cells from peripheral blood mononuclear cells, obtained after pregnancy. Receptors originate from a female donor in good health, enrolled as a control in a pregnancy study. CDR3s include the opening cysteine and the closing phenylalanine or tryptophan. A D gene is named only where the DNA matches it firmly. Clone size is stated in some rows and not others, as once, few, many or a class when expanded.

size: once; J: TRBJ2-1; V: TRBV5-6; D: TRBD1; CDR3: CASSFGTVNNEQFF; DNA: TGTGCCAGCAGCTTTGGGACAGTCAACAATGAGCAGTTCTTC
size: .; J: TRBJ2-3; V: TRBV29-1; D: .; CDR3: CSVEDAGASTDTQYF; DNA: TGCAGCGTTGAAGATGCGGGGGCGAGCACAGATACGCAGTATTTT
size: .; J: TRBJ1-1; V: TRBV27; D: TRBD1; CDR3: CASSLSGQGPNTEAFF; DNA: TGTGCCAGCAGTTTATCTGGACAGGGCCCGAACACTGAAGCTTTCTTT
size: .; J: TRBJ2-3; V: TRBV15; D: .; CDR3: CATSRGGEVVDTQYF; DNA: TGTGCCACCAGCAGAGGGGGGGAGGTAGTAGATACGCAGTATTTT
size: once; J: TRBJ2-1; V: TRBV9; D: TRBD2; CDR3: CASSERGYYNEQFF; DNA: TGTGCCAGCAGCGAGCGGGGGTATTACAATGAGCAGTTCTTC
size: .; J: TRBJ1-1; V: TRBV4-1; D: .; CDR3: CASSEGINTEAFF; DNA: TGCGCCAGCAGTGAGGGAATCAACACTGAAGCTTTCTTT
size: .; J: TRBJ1-1; V: TRBV4-2; D: .; CDR3: CASSQEYRDGTEAFF; DNA: TGTGCCAGCAGCCAAGAGTACAGGGACGGCACTGAAGCTTTCTTT
size: .; J: TRBJ2-7; V: TRBV7-9; D: TRBD1; CDR3: CASSSAPGQGSEQYF; DNA: TGTGCCAGCAGCTCGGCCCCGGGACAGGGCTCCGAGCAGTACTTC
size: .; J: TRBJ2-1; V: TRBV4-1; D: TRBD1; CDR3: CASSQEDRGLHNEQFF; DNA: TGCGCCAGCAGCCAAGAGGACAGGGGGCTCCACAATGAGCAGTTCTTC
size: .; J: TRBJ1-2; V: TRBV27; D: TRBD1; CDR3: CASSLSPTGGADGYTF; DNA: TGTGCCAGCAGTTTATCTCCGACAGGGGGCGCCGATGGCTACACCTTC
size: medium-sized; J: TRBJ2-5; V: TRBV4-3; D: TRBD2; CDR3: CASSQERGGQETQYF; DNA: TGCGCCAGCAGCCAAGAGCGGGGGGGCCAAGAGACCCAGTACTTC
size: .; J: TRBJ2-7; V: TRBV4-2; D: TRBD1; CDR3: CASSSGTGDFEQYF; DNA: TGTGCCAGCAGCTCCGGGACAGGGGATTTCGAGCAGTACTTC
size: .; J: TRBJ2-5; V: TRBV5-6; D: .; CDR3: CASSLPRYQETQYF; DNA: TGTGCCAGCAGCTTGCCCAGATACCAAGAGACCCAGTACTTC
size: .; J: TRBJ2-5; V: TRBV19; D: TRBD1; CDR3: CASSISDRGQETQYF; DNA: TGTGCCAGTAGTATCTCAGACAGGGGGCAAGAGACCCAGTACTTC
size: .; J: TRBJ2-3; V: TRBV7-3; D: .; CDR3: CASGEYVTDTQYF; DNA: TGTGCCAGCGGGGAGTATGTGACAGATACGCAGTATTTT
size: .; J: TRBJ1-1; V: TRBV5-8; D: .; CDR3: CASSPTERGSEAFF; DNA: TGTGCCAGCAGCCCTACCGAAAGGGGGTCTGAAGCTTTCTTT
size: .; J: TRBJ1-2; V: TRBV13; D: TRBD1; CDR3: CASSLVLRGRDGYTF; DNA: TGTGCCAGCAGCTTAGTTCTCAGGGGGCGGGATGGCTACACCTTC
size: .; J: TRBJ1-1; V: TRBV7-8; D: TRBD1; CDR3: CASSLRDSILNTEAFF; DNA: TGTGCCAGCAGCTTACGGGACAGCATATTGAACACTGAAGCTTTCTTT
size: .; J: TRBJ2-7; V: TRBV4-2; D: TRBD2; CDR3: CASTNERGVLSYEQYF; DNA: TGTGCCAGCACCAACGAGCGGGGGGTCCTTTCCTACGAGCAGTACTTC
size: .; J: TRBJ2-7; V: TRBV7-9; D: TRBD1; CDR3: CASSPRDRGHEQYF; DNA: TGTGCCAGCAGCCCTCGGGACAGGGGCCACGAGCAGTACTTC
size: .; J: TRBJ2-1; V: TRBV27; D: TRBD1; CDR3: CASSPDRGINEQFF; DNA: TGTGCCAGCAGCCCGGACAGGGGGATCAATGAGCAGTTCTTC
size: .; J: TRBJ2-3; V: TRBV27; D: .; CDR3: CASSFGLAGNGDTQYF; DNA: TGTGCCAGCAGTTTTGGACTGGCGGGGAATGGAGATACGCAGTATTTT
size: .; J: TRBJ2-5; V: TRBV7-6; D: TRBD2; CDR3: CASKVLAEETQYF; DNA: TGTGCCAGCAAGGTGCTAGCGGAAGAGACCCAGTACTTC
size: few; J: TRBJ1-1; V: TRBV19; D: TRBD1; CDR3: CASEPGGDRVHTEAFF; DNA: TGTGCCAGCGAACCTGGGGGAGACAGGGTGCACACTGAAGCTTTCTTT
size: .; J: TRBJ1-5; V: TRBV4-2; D: .; CDR3: CASSQEMGAGNQPQHF; DNA: TGTGCCAGCAGCCAAGAGATGGGGGCAGGCAATCAGCCCCAGCATTTT
size: .; J: TRBJ1-1; V: TRBV27; D: TRBD1; CDR3: CASSQGGTEAFF; DNA: TGTGCCAGCAGTCAGGGGGGAACTGAAGCTTTCTTT
size: .; J: TRBJ2-3; V: TRBV6-4; D: TRBD1; CDR3: CASSEGTGNTDTQYF; DNA: TGTGCCAGCAGTGAGGGGACAGGCAACACAGATACGCAGTATTTT
size: .; J: TRBJ1-5; V: TRBV5-6; D: TRBD1; CDR3: CASSLYRGYLNQPQHF; DNA: TGTGCCAGCAGCTTGTACAGGGGGTACCTCAATCAGCCCCAGCATTTT
size: .; J: TRBJ1-2; V: TRBV12-5; D: TRBD1; CDR3: CASGLTPDRLGIYTF; DNA: TGTGCTAGTGGTTTGACCCCGGACAGGCTTGGGATCTACACCTTC
size: once; J: TRBJ1-4; V: TRBV6-6; D: .; CDR3: CASYEEKLFF; DNA: TGTGCCAGCTACGAGGAAAAACTGTTTTTT
size: .; J: TRBJ2-5; V: TRBV5-4; D: TRBD2; CDR3: CASRIAGGETQYF; DNA: TGTGCCAGCAGAATAGCGGGGGGAGAGACCCAGTACTTC
size: few; J: TRBJ2-1; V: TRBV4-3; D: .; CDR3: CASSIHKSQYNEQFF; DNA: TGCGCCAGCAGTATACACAAATCTCAGTACAATGAGCAGTTCTTC
size: .; J: TRBJ2-1; V: TRBV9; D: .; CDR3: CASSVGDSSSYNEQFF; DNA: TGTGCCAGCAGCGTCGGTGACTCAAGCTCCTACAATGAGCAGTTCTTC
size: .; J: TRBJ1-1; V: TRBV12-5; D: TRBD1; CDR3: CASGLGQGVNTEAFF; DNA: TGTGCTAGTGGTTTGGGACAGGGGGTGAACACTGAAGCTTTCTTT
size: once; J: TRBJ2-7; V: TRBV4-3; D: TRBD2; CDR3: CASSQEDSGGIYEQYF; DNA: TGCGCCAGCAGCCAAGAAGATTCCGGGGGGATCTACGAGCAGTACTTC
size: .; J: TRBJ2-1; V: TRBV4-1; D: .; CDR3: CASSQDSDSSYNEQFF; DNA: TGCGCCAGCAGCCAAGATTCGGACAGCTCCTACAATGAGCAGTTCTTC
size: .; J: TRBJ2-5; V: TRBV27; D: TRBD2; CDR3: CASSPGTSGGAGETQYF; DNA: TGTGCCAGCAGCCCCGGGACTAGCGGGGGGGCTGGAGAGACCCAGTACTTC
size: .; J: TRBJ2-5; V: TRBV28; D: .; CDR3: CASSTIRRGVIQETQYF; DNA: TGTGCCAGCAGCACCATAAGACGCGGAGTGATCCAAGAGACCCAGTACTTC
size: .; J: TRBJ2-5; V: TRBV6-1; D: TRBD1; CDR3: CAGQAQYQETQYF; DNA: TGTGCAGGACAGGCCCAGTACCAAGAGACCCAGTACTTC
size: .; J: TRBJ1-1; V: TRBV27; D: .; CDR3: CASGHGQLGEAFF; DNA: TGTGCCAGCGGTCACGGACAGCTTGGAGAAGCTTTCTTT
size: .; J: TRBJ2-7; V: TRBV14; D: .; CDR3: CASSQVGTYEQYF; DNA: TGTGCCAGCAGCCAAGTCGGGACCTACGAGCAGTACTTC
size: .; J: TRBJ1-6; V: TRBV21-1; D: .; CDR3: CASSNTDSPLHF; DNA: TGTGCCAGCAGCAATACAGACTCACCCCTCCACTTT